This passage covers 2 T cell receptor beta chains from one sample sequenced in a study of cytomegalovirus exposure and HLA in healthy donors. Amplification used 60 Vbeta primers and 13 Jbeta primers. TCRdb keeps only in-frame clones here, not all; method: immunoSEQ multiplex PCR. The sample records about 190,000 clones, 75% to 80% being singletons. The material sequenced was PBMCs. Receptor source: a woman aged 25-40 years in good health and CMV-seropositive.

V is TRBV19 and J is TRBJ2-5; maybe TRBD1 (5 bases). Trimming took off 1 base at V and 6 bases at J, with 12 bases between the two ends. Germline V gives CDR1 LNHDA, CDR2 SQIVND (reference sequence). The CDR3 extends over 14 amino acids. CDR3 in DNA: TGTGCCAGTAGTATAGCTGCGACAGTAAAGACCCAGTACTTC. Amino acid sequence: CASSIAATVKTQYF.

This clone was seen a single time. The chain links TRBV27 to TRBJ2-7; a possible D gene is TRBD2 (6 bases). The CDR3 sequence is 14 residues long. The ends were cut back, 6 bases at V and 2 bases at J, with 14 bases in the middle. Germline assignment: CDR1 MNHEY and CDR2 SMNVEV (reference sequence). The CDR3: CASRPWGETYEQYF. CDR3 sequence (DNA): TGTGCCAGCAGACCTTGGGGGGAGACCTACGAGCAGTACTTC.